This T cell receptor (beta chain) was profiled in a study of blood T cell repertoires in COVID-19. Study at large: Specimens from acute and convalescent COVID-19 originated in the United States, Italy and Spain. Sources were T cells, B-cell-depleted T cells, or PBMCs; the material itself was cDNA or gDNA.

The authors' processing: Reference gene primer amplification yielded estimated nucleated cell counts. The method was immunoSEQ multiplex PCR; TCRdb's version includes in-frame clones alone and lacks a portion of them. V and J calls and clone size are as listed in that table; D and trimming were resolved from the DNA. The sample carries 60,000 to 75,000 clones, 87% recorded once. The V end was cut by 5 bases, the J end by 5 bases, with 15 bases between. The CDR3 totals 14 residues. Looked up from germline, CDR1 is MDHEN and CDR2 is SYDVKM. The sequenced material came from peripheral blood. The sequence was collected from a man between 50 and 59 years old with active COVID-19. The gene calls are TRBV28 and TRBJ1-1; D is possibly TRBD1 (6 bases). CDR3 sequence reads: CASSPQGWGTEAFF. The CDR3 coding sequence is TGTGCCAGCAGTCCACAGGGTTGGGGTACTGAAGCTTTCTTT.